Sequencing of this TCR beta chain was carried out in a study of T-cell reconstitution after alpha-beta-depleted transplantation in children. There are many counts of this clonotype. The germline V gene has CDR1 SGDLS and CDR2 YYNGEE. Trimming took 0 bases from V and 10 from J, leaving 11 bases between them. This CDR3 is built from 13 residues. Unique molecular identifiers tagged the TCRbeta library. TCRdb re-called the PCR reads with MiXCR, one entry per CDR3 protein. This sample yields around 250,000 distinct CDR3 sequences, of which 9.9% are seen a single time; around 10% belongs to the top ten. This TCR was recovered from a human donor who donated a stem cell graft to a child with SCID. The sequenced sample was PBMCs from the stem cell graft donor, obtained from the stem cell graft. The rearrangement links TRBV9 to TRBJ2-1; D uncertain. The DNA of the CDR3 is TGTGCCAGCAGCGTAGCTTCGGGTGGGGAGCAGTTCTTC. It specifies CASSVASGGEQFF.